This T cell receptor beta chain derives from a study of regulatory T cells in long-lasting Graves disease. Building of the TCR beta libraries involved iRepertoire HTBI primers and Arm-PCR of CDR3 regions. TCRdb reprocessed the multiplex PCR reads via MiXCR and lists one record per CDR3 protein. This table holds approximately 400,000 distinct CDR3 sequences, about 15% found once. V was shortened by 1 base and J by 6 bases, with 7 bases between the two germline ends. CDR3 length: 12 amino acids. This clonotype was detected many times. Regarding time point: newly diagnosed GD, antithyroid drugs for less than 3 months. RNA isolated from PBMCs was used to make the TCR library. The sample was also reused in another study, on T cells in Graves' hyperthyroidism and ophthalmopathy.

The sequencing here drew on peripheral blood mononuclear cells (PBMCs), taken at new diagnosis, from a patient treated with antithyroid drugs. The rearrangement uses TRBV12-3 or TRBV12-4 and TRBJ2-7, with D possibly TRBD1 on 5 matching bases. This sequence originates from a woman aged 25 to 45 with Graves disease. Written as DNA, the CDR3 is TGTGCCAGCAGTTTAGGACAGTCCGAGCAGTACTTC. This codes for CASSLGQSEQYF.